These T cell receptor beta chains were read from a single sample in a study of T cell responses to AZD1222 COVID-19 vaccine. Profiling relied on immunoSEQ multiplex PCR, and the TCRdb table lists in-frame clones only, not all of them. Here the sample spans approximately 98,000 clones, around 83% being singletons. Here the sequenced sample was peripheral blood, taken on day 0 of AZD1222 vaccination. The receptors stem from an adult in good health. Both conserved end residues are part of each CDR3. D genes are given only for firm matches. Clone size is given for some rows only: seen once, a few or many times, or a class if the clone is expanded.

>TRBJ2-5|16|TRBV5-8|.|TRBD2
CASSAALAGGLETQYF
TGTGCCAGCAGCGCCGCCCTGGCGGGGGGGCTTGAGACCCAGTACTTC
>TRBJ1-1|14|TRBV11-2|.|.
CASSTSPENTEAFF
TGTGCCAGCAGCACCAGCCCAGAAAACACTGAAGCTTTCTTT
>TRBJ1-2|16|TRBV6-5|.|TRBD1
CASSYIRTGGSYGYTF
TGTGCCAGCAGTTACATTCGAACAGGGGGCAGCTATGGCTACACCTTC
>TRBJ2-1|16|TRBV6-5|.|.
CASSYSDTAGYNEQFF
TGTGCCAGCAGTTACAGCGACACGGCGGGTTACAATGAGCAGTTCTTC
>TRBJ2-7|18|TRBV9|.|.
CASSVGGRGAGEHYEQYF
TGTGCCAGCAGCGTAGGGGGTCGTGGGGCCGGGGAACACTACGAGCAGTACTTC
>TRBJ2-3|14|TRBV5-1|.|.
CASSLGGSPDTQYF
TGCGCCAGCAGCTTGGGGGGGTCCCCAGATACGCAGTATTTT
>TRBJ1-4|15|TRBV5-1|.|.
CASSPTSATNEKLFF
TGCGCCAGCAGCCCCACAAGCGCAACTAATGAAAAACTGTTTTTT
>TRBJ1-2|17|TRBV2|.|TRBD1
CASSGLPGQGAEDGYTF
TGTGCCAGCAGTGGCTTACCGGGACAGGGAGCTGAAGATGGCTACACCTTC
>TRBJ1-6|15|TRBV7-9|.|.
CASSPTGRDDSPLHF
TGTGCCAGCAGCCCTACGGGGCGCGATGATTCACCCCTCCACTTT
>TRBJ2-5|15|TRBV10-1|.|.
CASSDEAGPQETQYF
TGCGCCAGCAGTGATGAGGCGGGCCCTCAAGAGACCCAGTACTTC
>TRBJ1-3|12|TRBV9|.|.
CASSGEGNTIYF
TGTGCCAGCAGCGGAGAGGGAAACACCATATATTTT
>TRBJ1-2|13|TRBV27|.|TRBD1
CASRAGTVYGYTF
TGTGCCAGCAGGGCCGGGACAGTCTATGGCTACACCTTC
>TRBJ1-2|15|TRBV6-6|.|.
CASSYSMGFNYGYTF
TGTGCCAGCAGTTACTCTATGGGTTTCAACTATGGCTACACCTTC
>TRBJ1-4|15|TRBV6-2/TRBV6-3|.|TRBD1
CASSYLGTGGEKLFF
TGTGCCAGCAGTTACCTCGGGACAGGAGGCGAAAAACTGTTTTTT
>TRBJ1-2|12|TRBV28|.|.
CASSFEDYGYTF
TGTGCCAGCAGTTTCGAGGACTATGGCTACACCTTC
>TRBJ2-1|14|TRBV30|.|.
CAWSKPGSPNEQFF
TGTGCCTGGAGTAAACCCGGGTCTCCCAATGAGCAGTTCTTC
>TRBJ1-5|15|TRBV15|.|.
CATSPRGYSNQPQHF
TGTGCCACCAGCCCCAGGGGTTATAGCAATCAGCCCCAGCATTTT
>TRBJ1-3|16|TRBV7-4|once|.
CASSLIQGLRMNTIYF
TGTGCCAGCAGCTTAATACAGGGCTTGCGGATGAACACCATATATTTT
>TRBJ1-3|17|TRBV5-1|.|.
CASSLGSPPSTGNTIYF
TGCGCCAGCAGCTTGGGATCCCCCCCATCAACTGGAAACACCATATATTTT
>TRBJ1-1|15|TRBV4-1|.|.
CASSQEVGGGTEAFF
TGCGCCAGCAGCCAAGAGGTTGGGGGAGGCACTGAAGCTTTCTTT
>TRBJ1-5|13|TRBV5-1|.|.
CASSVTGYQPQHF
TGCGCCAGCAGCGTGACAGGATATCAGCCCCAGCATTTT
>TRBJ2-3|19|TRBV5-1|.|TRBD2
CASSLSTSGGLGLTDTQYF
TGCGCCAGCAGCCTCTCCACTAGCGGGGGGCTCGGTTTAACAGATACGCAGTATTTT
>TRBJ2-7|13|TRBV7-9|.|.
CASSQQQGYEQYF
TGTGCCAGCAGCCAACAACAGGGTTACGAGCAGTACTTC
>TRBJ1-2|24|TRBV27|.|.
CASSLPEDYNSTSGLGVYRDGYTF
TGTGCCAGCAGTTTACCGGAGGACTACAACTCAACGAGCGGTTTGGGAGTGTATCGAGATGGCTACACCTTC
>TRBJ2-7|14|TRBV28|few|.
CASNPRTVVYEQYF
TGTGCCAGCAACCCCAGGACAGTAGTCTACGAGCAGTACTTC
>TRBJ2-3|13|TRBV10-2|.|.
CASSESGTPVGYF
TGCGCCAGCAGTGAGTCCGGGACCCCTGTTGGGTATTTT
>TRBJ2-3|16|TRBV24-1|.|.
CATSSPGGTGADTQYF
TGTGCCACCAGCTCACCGGGGGGCACTGGAGCAGATACGCAGTATTTT
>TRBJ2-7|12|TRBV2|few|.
CADRVSVDEQYF
TGTGCCGACAGAGTATCGGTGGACGAGCAGTACTTC
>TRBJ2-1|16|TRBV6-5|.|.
CASSLSVPLSYNEQFF
TGTGCCAGCAGTTTAAGCGTCCCGCTTTCCTACAATGAGCAGTTCTTC
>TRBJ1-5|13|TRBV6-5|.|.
CASSRGSNQPQHF
TGTGCCAGCAGTCGGGGTAGCAATCAGCCCCAGCATTTT
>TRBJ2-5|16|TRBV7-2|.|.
CASSSLTTGPAGTQYF
TGTGCCAGCAGCTCCCTGACCACTGGGCCCGCGGGGACCCAGTACTTC
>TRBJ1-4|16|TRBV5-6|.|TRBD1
CASSTGTGYSGEKLFF
TGTGCCAGCAGCACTGGGACAGGGTATTCGGGTGAAAAACTGTTTTTT
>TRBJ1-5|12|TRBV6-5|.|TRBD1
CASSDRGVAQHF
TGTGCCAGCAGCGACAGGGGAGTAGCCCAGCATTTT
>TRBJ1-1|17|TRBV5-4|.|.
CASSPGVGRGGNTEAFF
TGTGCCAGCAGCCCGGGGGTGGGCAGGGGCGGTAACACTGAAGCTTTCTTT